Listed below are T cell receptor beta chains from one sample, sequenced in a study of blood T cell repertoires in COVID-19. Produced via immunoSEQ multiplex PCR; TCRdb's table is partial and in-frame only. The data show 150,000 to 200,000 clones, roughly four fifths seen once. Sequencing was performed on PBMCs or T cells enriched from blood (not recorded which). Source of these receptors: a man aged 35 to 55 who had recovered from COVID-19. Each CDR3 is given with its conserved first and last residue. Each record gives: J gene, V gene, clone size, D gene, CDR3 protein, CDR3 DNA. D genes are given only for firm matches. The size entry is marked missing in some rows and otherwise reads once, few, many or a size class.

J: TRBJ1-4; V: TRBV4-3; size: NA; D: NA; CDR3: CASSQDLRGTGEKLFF; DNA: TGCGCCAGCAGCCAAGATTTGCGGGGGACGGGCGAAAAACTGTTTTTT
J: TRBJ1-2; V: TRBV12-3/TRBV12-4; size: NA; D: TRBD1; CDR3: CARQGAGNGYTF; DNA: TGTGCCAGGCAGGGGGCTGGTAATGGCTACACCTTC
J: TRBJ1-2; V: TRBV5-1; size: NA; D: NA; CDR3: CASSFGEGYGYTF; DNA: TGCGCCAGCAGCTTTGGTGAGGGCTATGGCTACACCTTC
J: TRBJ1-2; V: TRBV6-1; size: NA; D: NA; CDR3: CASSEAGEGGYTF; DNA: TGTGCCAGCAGTGAAGCTGGGGAGGGCGGCTACACCTTC
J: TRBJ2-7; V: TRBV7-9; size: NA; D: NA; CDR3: CASSPIGVGEQYF; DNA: TGTGCCAGCAGCCCTATAGGGGTGGGCGAGCAGTACTTC
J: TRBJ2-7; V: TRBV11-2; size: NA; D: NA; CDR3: CASSLQAFSYEQYF; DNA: TGTGCCAGCAGCTTACAGGCCTTTTCCTACGAGCAGTACTTC
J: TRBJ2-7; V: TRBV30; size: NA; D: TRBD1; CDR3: CAWSTGTGGSGEQYF; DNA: TGTGCCTGGAGTACCGGGACAGGGGGTTCGGGCGAGCAGTACTTC
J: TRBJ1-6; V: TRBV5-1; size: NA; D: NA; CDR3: CASSLEAPLLDNSPLHF; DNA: TGCGCCAGCAGCTTGGAGGCCCCCCTTCTAGATAATTCACCCCTCCACTTT
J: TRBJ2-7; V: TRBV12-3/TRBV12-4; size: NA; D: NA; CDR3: CASSLDYLYEQYF; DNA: TGTGCCAGCAGTTTAGATTATCTCTACGAGCAGTACTTC
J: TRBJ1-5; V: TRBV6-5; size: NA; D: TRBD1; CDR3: CASSPDRAQPQHF; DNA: TGTGCCAGCAGTCCTGACAGGGCCCAGCCCCAGCATTTT
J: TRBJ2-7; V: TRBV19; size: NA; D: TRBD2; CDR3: CASSTSGGLLEYEQYF; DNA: TGTGCCAGTAGTACCTCGGGAGGGCTTCTCGAATACGAGCAGTACTTC
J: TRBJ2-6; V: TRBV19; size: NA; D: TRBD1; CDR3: CASTSKPGQGLAGANVLTF; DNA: TGTGCCAGTACTTCGAAACCGGGACAGGGTCTAGCCGGGGCCAACGTCCTGACTTTC
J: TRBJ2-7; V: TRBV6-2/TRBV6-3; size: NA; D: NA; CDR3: CASSYSSRASYEQYF; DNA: TGTGCCAGCAGTTACTCTTCCAGGGCTTCCTACGAGCAGTACTTC
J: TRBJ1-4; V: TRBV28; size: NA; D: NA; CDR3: CASRGFGGTNEKLFF; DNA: TGTGCCAGCAGGGGTTTTGGAGGGACTAATGAAAAACTGTTTTTT
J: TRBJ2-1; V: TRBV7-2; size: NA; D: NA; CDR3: CASSLGSAGNEQFF; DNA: TGTGCCAGCAGCTTAGGTTCGGCAGGCAATGAGCAGTTCTTC
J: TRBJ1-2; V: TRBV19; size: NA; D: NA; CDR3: CASRSQGGRGYTF; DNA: TGTGCCAGTAGAAGTCAGGGAGGGAGGGGCTACACCTTC
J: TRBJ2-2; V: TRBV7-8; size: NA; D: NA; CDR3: CASSLSSGAPRIGELFF; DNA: TGTGCCAGCAGCTTAAGTTCAGGGGCCCCTCGGATCGGGGAGCTGTTTTTT
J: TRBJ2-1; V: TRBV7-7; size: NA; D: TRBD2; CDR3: CASSLRLASGGVKSHEQFF; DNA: TGTGCTAGCAGCTTGAGATTAGCTAGCGGGGGGGTGAAATCCCATGAGCAGTTCTTC
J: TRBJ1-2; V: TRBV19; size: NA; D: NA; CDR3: CASSTVGGYTF; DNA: TGTGCCAGTAGTACGGTCGGGGGCTACACCTTC
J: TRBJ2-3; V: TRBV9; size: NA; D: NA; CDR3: CASSVQGNRHTDTQYF; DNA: TGTGCCAGCAGCGTCCAGGGAAATCGGCACACAGATACGCAGTATTTT
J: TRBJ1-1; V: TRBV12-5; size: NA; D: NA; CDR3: CASGLGERTENTEAFF; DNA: TGTGCTAGTGGTTTGGGTGAAAGGACAGAGAACACTGAAGCTTTCTTT
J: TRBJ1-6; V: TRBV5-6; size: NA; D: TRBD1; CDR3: CASSRDRPNSPLHF; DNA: TGTGCCAGCAGCCGGGACAGACCGAATTCACCCCTCCACTTT
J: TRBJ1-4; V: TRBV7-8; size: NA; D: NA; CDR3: CASSLGGGTEGRWGEKLFF; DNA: TGTGCCAGCAGCTTGGGCGGGGGGACTGAGGGACGTTGGGGAGAAAAACTGTTTTTT
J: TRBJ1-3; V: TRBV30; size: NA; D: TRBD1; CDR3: CAWSLLGGQGAGNTIYF; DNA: TGTGCCTGGAGCCTTTTAGGAGGACAGGGGGCTGGAAACACCATATATTTT
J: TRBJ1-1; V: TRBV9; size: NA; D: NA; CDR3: CASSTLLQGSEAFF; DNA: TGTGCCAGCAGTACCTTATTACAGGGCTCTGAAGCTTTCTTT
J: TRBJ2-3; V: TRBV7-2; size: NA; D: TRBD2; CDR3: CASSQGLAGGQDTQYF; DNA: TGTGCCAGCAGCCAGGGACTAGCGGGGGGGCAAGATACGCAGTATTTT
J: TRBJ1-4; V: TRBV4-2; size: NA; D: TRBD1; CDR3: CASSQDWAGGRGGEKLFF; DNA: TGTGCCAGCAGCCAAGATTGGGCAGGGGGCAGAGGGGGTGAAAAACTGTTTTTT
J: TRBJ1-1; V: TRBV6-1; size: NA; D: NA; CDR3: CASSDTKQNTEAFF; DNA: TGTGCCAGCAGTGACACGAAACAGAACACTGAAGCTTTCTTT
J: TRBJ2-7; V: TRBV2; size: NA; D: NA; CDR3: CASTIHTGNTGEQYF; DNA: TGTGCCAGCACTATTCATACAGGTAACACTGGCGAGCAGTACTTC
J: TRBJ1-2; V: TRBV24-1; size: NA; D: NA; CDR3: CATSDGDFGAGYTF; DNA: TGTGCCACCAGTGATGGGGACTTCGGGGCGGGCTACACCTTC
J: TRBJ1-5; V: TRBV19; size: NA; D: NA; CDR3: CASSIGDAQPQHF; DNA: TGTGCCAGTAGTATCGGGGATGCTCAGCCCCAGCATTTT
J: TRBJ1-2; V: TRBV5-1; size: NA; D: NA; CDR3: CASSLTRQGGYGYTF; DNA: TGCGCCAGCAGCTTGACACGCCAGGGAGGCTATGGCTACACCTTC
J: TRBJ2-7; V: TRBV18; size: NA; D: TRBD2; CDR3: CASSPMTSGGSYEQYF; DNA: TGTGCCAGCTCACCGATGACTAGCGGGGGCTCCTACGAGCAGTACTTC
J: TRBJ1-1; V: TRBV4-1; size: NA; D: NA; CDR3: CASSQDPWGDTEAFF; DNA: TGCGCCAGCAGCCAAGATCCGTGGGGGGACACTGAAGCTTTCTTT
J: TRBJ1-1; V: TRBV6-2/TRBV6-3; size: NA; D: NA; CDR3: CASSYSMSAGRNTEAFF; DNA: TGTGCCAGCAGTTACTCGATGTCGGCAGGGCGGAACACTGAAGCTTTCTTT
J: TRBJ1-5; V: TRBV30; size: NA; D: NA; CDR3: CAWTPSGGSNQPQHF; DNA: TGTGCCTGGACCCCGTCGGGGGGAAGCAATCAGCCCCAGCATTTT
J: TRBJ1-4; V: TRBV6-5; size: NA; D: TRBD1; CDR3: CASCRGLSEKLFF; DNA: TGTGCCAGCTGCAGGGGGCTAAGTGAAAAACTGTTTTTT
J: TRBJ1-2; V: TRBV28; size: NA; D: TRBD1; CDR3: CASSLAGGAPRGYTF; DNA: TGTGCCAGCAGTTTGGCAGGGGGCGCCCCGAGAGGCTACACCTTC
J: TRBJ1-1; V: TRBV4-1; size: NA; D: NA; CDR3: CASSQDKGLRGTEAFF; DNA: TGCGCCAGCAGCCAAGATAAAGGCCTGAGGGGGACTGAAGCTTTCTTT
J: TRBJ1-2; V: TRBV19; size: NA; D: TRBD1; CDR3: CASKRDRVPLGYTF; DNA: TGTGCCAGTAAAAGGGACAGGGTCCCACTTGGCTACACCTTC
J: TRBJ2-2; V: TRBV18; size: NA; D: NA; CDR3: CASSPSQISNTGELFF; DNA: TGTGCCAGCTCACCCTCACAGATATCGAACACCGGGGAGCTGTTTTTT
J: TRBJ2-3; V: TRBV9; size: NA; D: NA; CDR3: CASSVGGGGRTDTQYF; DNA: TGTGCCAGCAGCGTCGGTGGGGGGGGCCGCACAGATACGCAGTATTTT
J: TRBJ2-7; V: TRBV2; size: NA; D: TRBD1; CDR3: CASSEHMTGSYEQYF; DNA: TGTGCCAGCAGTGAACATATGACAGGGTCCTACGAGCAGTACTTC
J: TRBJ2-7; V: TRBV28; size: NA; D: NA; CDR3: CASSLPDWQAGEQYF; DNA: TGTGCCAGCAGTTTACCGGACTGGCAGGCCGGAGAGCAGTACTTC
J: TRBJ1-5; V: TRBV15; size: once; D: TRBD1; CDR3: CATSLRTGNSNQPQHF; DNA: TGTGCCACCAGCCTACGGACAGGGAATAGCAATCAGCCCCAGCATTTT
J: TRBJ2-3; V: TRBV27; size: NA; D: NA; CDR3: CASSLRVSTDTQYF; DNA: TGTGCCAGCAGTCTCAGGGTTTCCACAGATACGCAGTATTTT
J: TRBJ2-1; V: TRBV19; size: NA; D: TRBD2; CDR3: CASTSGGSNEQFF; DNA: TGTGCCAGTACTAGCGGGGGTTCCAATGAGCAGTTCTTC
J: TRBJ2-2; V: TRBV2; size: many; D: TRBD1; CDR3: CASSEGPGTVNTGELFF; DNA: TGTGCCAGCAGTGAAGGCCCCGGGACAGTGAACACCGGGGAGCTGTTTTTT
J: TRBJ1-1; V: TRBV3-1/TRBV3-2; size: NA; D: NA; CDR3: CASSYRVGTEAFF; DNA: TGTGCCAGCAGCTACAGGGTGGGCACTGAAGCTTTCTTT